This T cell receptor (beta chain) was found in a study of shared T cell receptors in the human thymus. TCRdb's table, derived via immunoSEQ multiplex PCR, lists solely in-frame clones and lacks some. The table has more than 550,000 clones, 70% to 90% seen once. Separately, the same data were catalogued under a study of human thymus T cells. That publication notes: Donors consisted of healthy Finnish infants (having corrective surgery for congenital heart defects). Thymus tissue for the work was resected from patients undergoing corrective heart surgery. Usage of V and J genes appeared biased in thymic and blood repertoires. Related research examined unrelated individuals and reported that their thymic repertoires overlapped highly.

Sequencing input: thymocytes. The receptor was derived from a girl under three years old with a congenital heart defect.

CDR3 nucleotide sequence: TGTGCCAGCAGCCCGACTCAGACCCACGAACGCAATCAGCCCCAGCATTTT. Amino acid sequence: CASSPTQTHERNQPQHF. The chain employs TRBV4-2 and TRBJ1-5; no clear D. The CDR3 covers 17 residues. V lost 4 bases, J lost 2 bases, and 18 bases lay in between. Per germline, CDR1 LGHNA and CDR2 YNFKEQ.